Presented here are 26 T cell receptor beta chains from one specimen sequenced in a study of CD8 T cells in cerebrospinal fluid in Alzheimer's disease (dated by TCRdb to 2020 to 2022). Receptor amplification or capture employed 10x single-cell sequencing. Instrument on record: NextSeq 550. TCRdb reprocessed the reads and lists each CDR3 protein sequence as a single entry, with no DNA. The sample's clone listing holds just under 1,500 distinct CDR3 sequences. Clones ranked in the top ten supply 5.7% of the sample. Specimen: cerebrospinal fluid. These receptors were obtained from a human donor with Alzheimer's disease.

Judged by frequency, this clonotype is medium-sized. The CDR3: CASSQDLWRPQHF. The rearrangement uses TRBV4-2 and TRBJ1-5. CDR3 length equals 13 residues. CDR1 and CDR2 from the germline V gene are LGHNA and YNFKEQ.

By frequency, this clonotype is medium-sized (0.01 to 0.1%). The chain has TRBV13 and TRBJ1-1; TCRdb picks TRBD1, but there is no DNA to check that call. This CDR3 is 16 amino acids long. In germline, CDR1 is PRHDT, CDR2 FYEKMQ (reference sequence). The CDR3 region is CASSLRGTGPYTEAFF.

Frequency places this clonotype as medium-sized (0.01 to 0.1%). The chain carries TRBV5-1 and TRBJ2-7; TCRdb calls TRBD1, which cannot be checked without DNA. Germline values: CDR1 SGHRS, CDR2 YFSETQ. The CDR3 runs to 14 residues. This CDR3 reads CASSLEAPDDEQYF. The full variable domain, its missing parts supplied by reference TRBV5-1 and TRBJ2-7, is KAGVTQTPRYLIKTRGQQVTLSCSPISGHRSVSWYQQTPGQGLQFLFEYFSETQRNKGNFPGRFSGRQFSNSRSEMNVSTLELGDSALYLCASSLEAPDDEQYFGPGTRLTVT.

The J gene is TRBJ1-4, the V gene TRBV5-1; the D call from TCRdb, TRBD1, cannot be confirmed without DNA. This CDR3 is built from 13 residues. CDR1 is SGHRS, CDR2 YFSETQ, per germline. CDR3 protein: CASSGGAREKLFF.

This clonotype ranks as medium-sized in terms of frequency. The chain recombines TRBV6-6 with TRBJ1-2; TCRdb outputs TRBD1, but without DNA this stays unchecked. From germline, CDR1 is MNHNY and CDR2 SVGAGI (reference sequence). The CDR3 length is 15 residues. CDR3 loop: CASSLTGPVGYGYTF.

The chain employs TRBV10-3 and TRBJ1-1. Per the germline V gene, CDR1 is ENHRY and CDR2 is SYGVKD. The CDR3 is 13 residues long. This CDR3 reads CAIRVGLGTEAFF.

This clonotype is classed as medium-sized by frequency. This chain joins TRBV28 and TRBJ1-4; without DNA, the TCRdb call of TRBD1 cannot be checked. From germline, CDR1 is MDHEN and CDR2 SYDVKM. The CDR3 has 11 amino acids. The CDR3 protein is CASGGVEKLFF.

This clonotype counts as medium-sized by frequency. CDR3 amino acids: CAWAEGSGANVLTF. V and J are TRBV30 and TRBJ2-6; TCRdb's D call, TRBD2, is unchecked because there is no DNA. This CDR3 contains 14 residues. The germline V gene encodes CDR1 GTSNPN and CDR2 SVGIG (reference sequence).

According to its frequency, this clonotype is medium-sized (0.01 to 0.1%). The chain has TRBV25-1 and TRBJ1-1; TCRdb's D call, TRBD1, is unchecked because there is no DNA. The CDR3 sequence is 14 residues long. Looked up from germline, CDR1 is MGHDK and CDR2 is SYGVNS. The CDR3 sequence: CASTKGGSWTEAFF.

In terms of frequency, this clonotype is medium-sized. The gene calls are TRBV29-1 and TRBJ2-3; TCRdb's D gene call, TRBD2, goes unchecked for lack of DNA. CDR3 length equals 16 residues. Germline V gene sequence: CDR1 SQVTM, CDR2 ANQGSEA. CDR3 region: CSVAGTSGPEGDTQYF.

Judged by frequency, this clonotype is large. The V and J genes are TRBV3-1 and TRBJ1-6. This CDR3 is 16 amino acids long. Germline V lookup: CDR1 LGHDT, CDR2 YNNKEL (reference sequence). CDR3 in amino acids: CASSHQSAGYNSPLHF.

This clonotype is called large based on its frequency. The CDR3 is CASSFRREMNTEAFF. This chain joins TRBV12-3 or TRBV12-4 and TRBJ1-1. The CDR3 has 15 residues.

This clonotype is large (0.1 to 1%) by frequency. The chain combines TRBV7-3 with TRBJ2-3; TCRdb gives TRBD1 as the D gene, but with no DNA this cannot be confirmed. CDR1 SGHTA and CDR2 FQGTGA come from the germline V gene. This CDR3 has 13 residues. The CDR3: CASSTQGTDTQYF. Drawing the rest from reference TRBV7-3 and TRBJ2-3, the complete variable domain is GAGVSQTPSNKVTEKGKYVELRCDPISGHTALYWYRQSLGQGPEFLIYFQGTGAADDSGLPNDRFFAVRPEGSVSTLKIQRTERGDSAVYLCASSTQGTDTQYFGPGTRLTVL.

J is TRBJ2-2 and V is TRBV12-3 or TRBV12-4. CDR3 size: 13 residues. The CDR3 protein is CASSFRDPGELFF.

Its frequency marks this clonotype as medium-sized. The chain combines TRBV27 with TRBJ2-6. Germline V CDR1 and CDR2: MNHEY, SMNVEV (reference sequence). The CDR3 contains 15 residues. The CDR3 protein is CASRLSSSGANVLTF.

This clonotype is classed as medium-sized by frequency. This chain joins TRBV15 and TRBJ2-7; the TRBD1 assignment by TCRdb is unverifiable without DNA. In germline, CDR1 is LNHNV, CDR2 YYDKDF (reference sequence). CDR3 length: 14 amino acids. The CDR3 sequence is CATSRGQEDYEQYF.

The chain carries TRBV2 and TRBJ1-2. CDR1 SNHLY and CDR2 FYNNEI come from the germline V gene. The CDR3 totals 13 residues. CDR3 loop: CASRGGVNYGYTF.

This clonotype ranks as medium-sized in terms of frequency. The chain is built from TRBV13 and TRBJ2-7; no DNA is available, so the TRBD1 call from TCRdb remains unchecked. CDR1 and CDR2 (germline): PRHDT, FYEKMQ (reference sequence). CDR3 length: 16 amino acids. The CDR3: CASSASTGTRDYEQYF.

This clonotype is called medium-sized (0.01 to 0.1%) based on its frequency. This chain connects TRBV25-1 to TRBJ2-3. The CDR3 has 14 residues. Germline assignment: CDR1 MGHDK and CDR2 SYGVNS. CDR3 region: CASSEYASRDTQYF. The full variable domain, its missing parts supplied by reference TRBV25-1 and TRBJ2-3, is EADIYQTPRYLVIGTGKKITLECSQTMGHDKMYWYQQDPGMELHLIHYSYGVNSTEKGDLSSESTVSRIRTEHFPLTLESARPSHTSQYLCASSEYASRDTQYFGPGTRLTVL.

This sequence joins TRBV5-1 and TRBJ2-7. The CDR3 consists of 11 residues. Germline V lookup: CDR1 SGHRS, CDR2 YFSETQ. This CDR3 is CASSLEREQYF. Together with reference TRBV5-1 and TRBJ2-7, the CDR3 gives the full variable domain: KAGVTQTPRYLIKTRGQQVTLSCSPISGHRSVSWYQQTPGQGLQFLFEYFSETQRNKGNFPGRFSGRQFSNSRSEMNVSTLELGDSALYLCASSLEREQYFGPGTRLTVT.

By frequency, this clonotype registers medium-sized (0.01 to 0.1%). The chain carries TRBV5-1 and TRBJ2-5; TCRdb calls TRBD2, which cannot be checked without DNA. CDR3 length equals 15 residues. The V gene's germline CDR1 is SGHRS and CDR2 YFSETQ. The CDR3 spells CASSLIAGGQETQYF. Based on the CDR3 plus reference TRBV5-1 and TRBJ2-5, the full variable domain is KAGVTQTPRYLIKTRGQQVTLSCSPISGHRSVSWYQQTPGQGLQFLFEYFSETQRNKGNFPGRFSGRQFSNSRSEMNVSTLELGDSALYLCASSLIAGGQETQYFGPGTRLLVL.

This clonotype ranks as large in terms of frequency. V is TRBV12-3 or TRBV12-4 and J is TRBJ1-4. The CDR3 contains 14 residues. CDR3 residues: CASSFEWGGEKLFF.

This clonotype is large by frequency. V gene TRBV5-1 combines with J gene TRBJ1-6. This CDR3 region has 13 residues. The germline gives CDR1 SGHRS, CDR2 YFSETQ. CDR3 loop: CASSLAGYSPLHF. The complete variable domain, with remaining parts taken from reference TRBV5-1 and TRBJ1-6, reads KAGVTQTPRYLIKTRGQQVTLSCSPISGHRSVSWYQQTPGQGLQFLFEYFSETQRNKGNFPGRFSGRQFSNSRSEMNVSTLELGDSALYLCASSLAGYSPLHFGNGTRLTVT.

By frequency, this clonotype registers medium-sized (0.01 to 0.1%). The V gene is TRBV20-1, the J gene TRBJ1-1. The CDR3 loop spans 14 amino acids. Germline assignment: CDR1 DFQATT and CDR2 SNEGSKA (reference sequence). The CDR3 loop reads CSASGVSMNTEAFF.

This clonotype is labeled medium-sized based on frequency. The V and J genes are TRBV9 and TRBJ2-5; TCRdb names TRBD2, which stays unverified in the absence of DNA. Per the germline V gene, CDR1 is SGDLS and CDR2 is YYNGEE. CDR3 length: 15 residues. This CDR3 reads CASGGTSGSGETQYF. Complete variable domain (other parts from reference TRBV9 and TRBJ2-5): DSGVTQTPKHLITATGQRVTLRCSPRSGDLSVYWYQQSLDQGLQFLIQYYNGEERAKGNILERFSAQQFPDLHSELNLSSLELGDSALYFCASGGTSGSGETQYFGPGTRLLVL.

According to its frequency, this clonotype is large (0.1 to 1%). This rearrangement joins TRBV10-3 to TRBJ1-2. Per the germline V gene, CDR1 is ENHRY and CDR2 is SYGVKD. CDR3 length: 12 amino acids. CDR3 protein: CAISSLHDGYTF.